A single sample is the source of the 8 T cell receptor beta chains below, sequenced in a study of CD8 T cells in ankylosing spondylitis. TCRdb ran MiXCR on the 5' RACE reads and lists one entry per CDR3 protein. The table shows 120,000 or so distinct CDR3 sequences, with roughly 13% occurring only once. The material sequenced was blood, either unsorted or a sorted T cell fraction (not recorded which). The receptor source for this set is a female donor with ankylosing spondylitis or in good health (not recorded which).

The rearrangement uses TRBV6-2 or TRBV6-3 and TRBJ2-7; a weak D match, TRBD1 (6 bases). Trimming shortened V by 5 bases and J by 2 bases, and 13 bases separated the two germline ends. The V gene's germline CDR1 is MNHEY and CDR2 SVGEGT. The CDR3 runs 14 residues. CDR3 DNA sequence: TGTGCCAGCAGTGATGACAGGTTTACCTACGAGCAGTACTTC. Protein: CASSDDRFTYEQYF.

This clonotype came up a few times. The CDR3 nucleotides are TGTGCCAGCAGTGAAATAGGGAGCGGGGCCAACGTCCTGACTTTC. Amino acid sequence: CASSEIGSGANVLTF. The rearrangement joins TRBV25-1 to TRBJ2-6, with D possibly TRBD2 on 5 matching bases. The CDR3 runs 15 residues. The germline gives CDR1 MGHDK, CDR2 SYGVNS. Trimming cost V 2 bases and J 4 bases, with 9 bases left between them.

This chain uses TRBV10-1 with TRBJ2-6, with D tentatively TRBD1 or TRBD2 (6 bases each). Germline V gene lookup returns CDR1 WNHNN and CDR2 SYGVQD (reference sequence). Trimming removed 5 bases at V and 4 bases at J, with 12 bases between. There are 15 residues in the CDR3. CDR3 nucleotides: TGCGCCAGCAGTAATCGGGGGCTGGGGGCCAACGTCCTGACTTTC. Its translation: CASSNRGLGANVLTF.

In this sample, this clonotype turned up many times. The chain combines TRBV12-3 or TRBV12-4 with TRBJ2-4; 9 nucleotides line up with TRBD2. CDR3 length: 14 amino acids. J was trimmed by 6 bases and V by 8 bases; bases with no gene match: 8. CDR3 sequence: CASRSAGGLNIQYF. The CDR3, as DNA: TGTGCCAGCCGCTCGGCGGGGGGGCTAAACATTCAGTACTTC.

For this clonotype: At one of its ends the junction is not consistent with the germline gene, which may arise from a read error. The chain couples TRBV3-1 to TRBJ2-3; no definite D call. In germline, CDR1 is LGHDT, CDR2 YNNKEL (reference sequence). The length of the CDR3 is 14 residues. CDR3 in DNA: TGTACCAGCACCATGACGGCTAGCACAGATACGCAGTATTTT. Its translation: CTSTMTASTDTQYF.

This clonotype appeared many times. V and J are TRBV12-3 or TRBV12-4 and TRBJ2-1; 9 bases are shared with TRBD1. This CDR3 is built from 15 residues. V gave up 5 bases and J gave up 9 bases; unmatched junction bases: 11. The CDR3 DNA reads as TGTGCCAGCAGTGCCCTACGGGACAGGGTGATTGAGCAGTTCTTC. It codes for CASSALRDRVIEQFF.

This clonotype turned up a few times. CDR3 protein: CASSPRGGMNTEAFF. In DNA form, the CDR3 reads TGTGCCAGCTCACCACGAGGGGGAATGAACACTGAAGCTTTCTTT. The V call is TRBV18, the J call TRBJ1-1; a possible D gene is TRBD1 (6 bases). The CDR3 is 15 amino acids. V shed 1 base and J shed 0 bases, with 9 bases lying between them. From germline, CDR1 is KGHSH and CDR2 LQKENI. Based on the CDR3 plus reference TRBV18 and TRBJ1-1, the full variable domain is NAGVMQNPRHLVRRRGQEARLRCSPMKGHSHVYWYRQLPEEGLKFMVYLQKENIIDESGMPKERFSAEFPKEGPSILRIQQVVRGDSAAYFCASSPRGGMNTEAFFGQGTRLTVV.

This clonotype was recorded a few times. This rearrangement joins TRBV4-2 to TRBJ2-5; D might be TRBD2 (5 bases). The CDR3 length is 15 residues. Germline V gene data show CDR1 as LGHNA and CDR2 as YNFKEQ. Trimming took 1 base from V and 5 from J, leaving 14 bases between them. The CDR3 is CASSQVSDYRETQYF. CDR3 sequence (DNA): TGTGCCAGCAGCCAAGTCTCCGACTATCGGGAGACCCAGTACTTC.